This TCR beta chain is drawn from a study of cytomegalovirus exposure and HLA in healthy donors. Concerning this clone itself: Antigen unknown.

Study-level points and caveats: Presence/absence comparisons presumed near-even sequencing depth among donors. The listing of 150 to 200 TCR beta chains classed them as cytomegalovirus-associated.

In the PCR, 60 Vbeta and 13 Jbeta primers were used. Assay used: immunoSEQ multiplex PCR; TCRdb lists only in-frame clones, some missing. Counted here are approximately 140,000 clones, around 73% occurring once; the ten biggest clones make up about an eighth. The origin of this receptor is a human donor in good health. The sequenced sample was PBMCs.

DNA of the CDR3: TGTGCCAGCAGTTTTGAGGGAACGTCTAATGAAAAACTGTTTTTT. Amino acids: CASSFEGTSNEKLFF. The chain couples TRBV28 to TRBJ1-4; D call uncertain. Germline CDR1 reads MDHEN; CDR2 reads SYDVKM. V was trimmed by 3 bases and J by 3 bases, leaving 11 bases between them. The CDR3 is 15 amino acids.